Below are 25 T cell receptor beta chains sequenced from a single sample in a study of human T cells and chemical hapten exposure. The time point: healthy volunteer bleed at 6 weeks. Unfractionated whole blood was the source of the extracted total RNA. A single record per CDR3 protein comes from TCRdb applying MiXCR to the RACE reads. The table records 30,000 to 40,000 distinct CDR3 sequences, 5.5% of them present only once. Sequencing was done on a sample of whole blood. All receptors derive from a human donor in good health. Some clones in this sample may be carry-over from other donors' samples.

The table lists this clonotype with many counts. The chain uses TRBV4-3 and TRBJ2-1; maybe TRBD1 (5 bases). In germline, CDR1 is LGHNA, CDR2 YSLEER. The CDR3 covers 14 residues. Trimming removed 3 bases at V and 7 bases at J, with 13 bases between. CDR3 DNA sequence: TGCGCCAGCAGCCAGGACACCGCGTCGAATGAGCAGTTCTTC. Protein sequence: CASSQDTASNEQFF.

At least ten counts were recorded for this clonotype. J is TRBJ2-7 and V is TRBV3-1, with D perhaps assigned TRBD1 or TRBD2 (5 bases each). Germline CDR1 is LGHDT and CDR2 is YNNKEL (reference sequence). Trimming took 4 bases from V and 3 from J, leaving 7 bases between them. The length of the CDR3 is 12 residues. The CDR3 bases are TGTGCCAGCAGCCGAGGGGACTACGAGCAGTACTTC. Protein sequence: CASSRGDYEQYF.

The chain joins TRBV7-2 to TRBJ1-2; 11 bases fit TRBD1. After removal of 5 bases from V and 3 bases from J, the junction contained 8 bases not matched to a gene. Looked up from germline, CDR1 is SGHTA and CDR2 is FQGNSA. The CDR3 spans 16 residues. Here the CDR3 reads CASSPTGTGGDYGYTF. CDR3 nucleotides: TGTGCCAGCAGCCCCACGGGGACAGGGGGGGACTATGGCTACACCTTC. The variable domain in full, completed from reference TRBV7-2 and TRBJ1-2, reads GAGVSQSPSNKVTEKGKDVELRCDPISGHTALYWYRQSLGQGLEFLIYFQGNSAPDKSGLPSDRFSAERTGGSVSTLTIQRTQQEDSAVYLCASSPTGTGGDYGYTFGSGTRLTVV.

This clonotype was detected many times. The V call is TRBV7-2, the J call TRBJ2-3; D possibly corresponds to TRBD2 (7 bases). The CDR3 contains 15 residues. V was trimmed by 5 bases and J by 8 bases, leaving 20 bases between them. The germline gives CDR1 SGHTA, CDR2 FQGNSA. CDR3 region: CASSPNGGGAGTQYF. The CDR3 nucleotides are TGTGCCAGCAGCCCGAACGGAGGGGGGGCTGGTACGCAGTATTTT.

This clonotype was observed at least ten times. CDR3 sequence: CASSPIHGGAGSKKLFF. The DNA of the CDR3 is TGTGCCAGCAGTCCTATCCACGGGGGCGCCGGCTCCAAAAAACTGTTTTTT. This rearrangement joins TRBV12-3 or TRBV12-4 to TRBJ1-4, with a tentative D call TRBD1 (6 bases). The germline V and J ends were trimmed by 5 bases and 9 bases, with 25 bases remaining between them. This CDR3 contains 17 residues.

This clonotype was detected many times. The chain recombines TRBV20-1 with TRBJ2-1; 11 bases are a match to TRBD1. Germline V gene data show CDR1 as DFQATT and CDR2 as SNEGSKA (reference sequence). V shed 2 bases, J shed 9 bases, and the junction held 6 bases outside the gene matches. CDR3 length equals 14 residues. The CDR3 sequence: CSARWGDRGSEQFF. CDR3 nucleotides: TGCAGTGCTAGATGGGGGGACAGGGGGTCTGAGCAGTTCTTC.

This chain uses TRBV27 with TRBJ2-6, with unresolved D. Germline loops: CDR1 MNHEY, CDR2 SMNVEV (reference sequence). CDR3 length: 16 amino acids. V was trimmed by 5 bases and J by 0 bases, leaving 11 bases between them. The CDR3 reads CASSPLDISGANVLTF. As DNA, the CDR3 is TGTGCCAGCAGTCCCCTCGACATCTCTGGGGCCAACGTCCTGACTTTC.

This clonotype was detected many times. The gene calls are TRBV7-2 and TRBJ2-3; 14 nucleotides line up with TRBD2. This CDR3 has 17 residues. Germline CDR1 reads SGHTA; CDR2 reads FQGNSA. J gave up 4 bases and V 3 bases, and 6 bases lay outside the gene matches. CDR3 nucleotide sequence: TGTGCCAGCAGCTTTTACTCGACTAGCGGGAGGGCAGATACGCAGTATTTT. Its protein is CASSFYSTSGRADTQYF.

Remarks on this clonotype: This could be a read error, since a much larger clone is one nucleotide away. The rearrangement joins TRBV30 to TRBJ2-4; D remains unclear. CDR3 length: 12 amino acids. Trimming stripped 1 base from V and 6 bases from J, with 7 bases between. The germline gives CDR1 GTSNPN, CDR2 SVGIG (reference sequence). The CDR3 region has the DNA TGTGCCTGGAGTGCCCGAGGAAACATTCAGTACTTC. This sequence encodes CAWSARGNIQYF.

This clonotype was seen many times. The V and J genes are TRBV5-1 and TRBJ2-2; D gene ambiguous. Trimming cost V 1 base and J 5 bases, with 12 bases left between them. The germline gives CDR1 SGHRS, CDR2 YFSETQ. The CDR3 has 15 residues. The CDR3 region is CASSLLGLETGELFF. The CDR3 DNA sequence: TGCGCCAGCAGCTTGCTGGGGTTGGAGACCGGGGAGCTGTTTTTT. Based on the CDR3 plus reference TRBV5-1 and TRBJ2-2, the full variable domain is KAGVTQTPRYLIKTRGQQVTLSCSPISGHRSVSWYQQTPGQGLQFLFEYFSETQRNKGNFPGRFSGRQFSNSRSEMNVSTLELGDSALYLCASSLLGLETGELFFGEGSRLTVL.

There are many counts of this clonotype. In nucleotides, the CDR3 is TGTGCCAGCAGCCCAACTCGACAGGCTTTTCTCTACACCTTC. It yields the protein CASSPTRQAFLYTF. V is TRBV11-2 and J is TRBJ1-2, with D possibly TRBD1 on 6 matching bases. The CDR3 contains 14 residues. Germline-derived CDR1 and CDR2 are SGHAT and FQNNGV. The V end lost 5 bases, the J end lost 10 bases, and 20 bases lay between the germline ends.

This clonotype appeared many times. The V gene is TRBV7-8, the J gene TRBJ2-1; D remains unclear. V lost 5 bases and J lost 5, with 10 bases in between. The CDR3 is 13 amino acids. The germline V gene has CDR1 SGHVS and CDR2 FQNEAQ. The CDR3 bases are TGTGCCAGCAGCCCCCCCCCCAACAATGAGCAGTTCTTC. Its translation is CASSPPPNNEQFF.

This clonotype was detected a few times. The CDR3 loop reads CASSRRQATNYGYTF. The CDR3 nucleotides are TGTGCCAGCAGCCGACGACAGGCTACTAACTATGGCTACACCTTC. This rearrangement joins TRBV3-1 to TRBJ1-2; D perhaps matches TRBD1 (6 bases). The germline V gene has CDR1 LGHDT and CDR2 YNNKEL (reference sequence). The CDR3 is made up of 15 amino acids. Trimming took 4 bases from V and 0 from J, leaving 12 bases between them. The variable domain in full, completed from reference TRBV3-1 and TRBJ1-2, reads DTAVSQTPKYLVTQMGNDKSIKCEQNLGHDTMYWYKQDSKKFLKIMFSYNNKELIINETVPNRFSPKSPDKAHLNLHINSLELGDSAVYFCASSRRQATNYGYTFGSGTRLTVV.

The CDR3 coding sequence is TGTGCCAGCAGCTTAGCGGATTCCGGAGTTTCACACAATGAGCAGTTCTTC. Translating gives CASSLADSGVSHNEQFF. The chain recombines TRBV7-9 with TRBJ2-1; D is unclear. The CDR3 consists of 17 residues. V lost 0 bases, J lost 5 bases, and 17 bases lay in between. Germline CDR1 reads SEHNR; CDR2 reads FQNEAQ (reference sequence).

Concerning this clonotype itself: A much larger clone differs by one base, so this may be a read error. This chain uses TRBV6-6 with TRBJ2-7; 10 bases align to TRBD2. This CDR3 is built from 15 residues. Germline loops: CDR1 MNHNY, CDR2 SVGAGI (reference sequence). With V trimmed by 9 bases and J by 0 bases, 8 bases remained unmatched. The CDR3 sequence: CARRPGLAVSYEQYF. In DNA form, the CDR3 reads TGTGCCAGAAGGCCAGGACTAGCGGTCTCCTACGAGCAGTACTTC.

In this sample, this clonotype turned up a few times. The rearrangement uses TRBV12-3 or TRBV12-4 and TRBJ2-1; D gene uncertain. Trimming removed 7 bases from V and 3 bases from J, with 19 bases in between. This CDR3 spans 16 amino acids. The CDR3 sequence is CASTHPFRQVYNEQFF. DNA for the CDR3: TGTGCCAGCACCCACCCCTTCCGGCAAGTCTACAATGAGCAGTTCTTC.

The sample holds a few counts of this clonotype. The chain joins TRBV12-5 to TRBJ1-5; D ambiguous. The V end was cut by 1 base, the J end by 5 bases, with 3 bases between. CDR1 LGHNT and CDR2 FRNRAP come from the germline V gene. The CDR3 loop spans 12 amino acids. This CDR3 reads CASGLDYQPQHF. CDR3 bases: TGTGCTAGTGGTTTGGATTATCAGCCCCAGCATTTT. The variable domain in full, completed from reference TRBV12-5 and TRBJ1-5, reads DARVTQTPRHKVTEMGQEVTMRCQPILGHNTVFWYRQTMMQGLELLAYFRNRAPLDDSGMPKDRFSAEMPDATLATLKIQPSEPRDSAVYFCASGLDYQPQHFGDGTRLSIL.

This clonotype came up many times. The chain uses TRBV18 and TRBJ1-4; no firm D call. CDR3 length: 16 amino acids. V was cut by 3 bases and J by 3 bases, with 14 bases left in between. Looked up from germline, CDR1 is KGHSH and CDR2 is LQKENI. The CDR3 region has the DNA TGTGCCAGCTCACCCAATGCGAAAACGTCTAATGAAAAACTGTTTTTT. Translation: CASSPNAKTSNEKLFF. Full variable domain (remainder filled in from reference TRBV18 and TRBJ1-4): NAGVMQNPRHLVRRRGQEARLRCSPMKGHSHVYWYRQLPEEGLKFMVYLQKENIIDESGMPKERFSAEFPKEGPSILRIQQVVRGDSAAYFCASSPNAKTSNEKLFFGSGTQLSVL.

This clonotype was detected only a few times. This chain joins TRBV7-8 and TRBJ2-7, with 12 bases aligning to TRBD2. CDR1 and CDR2 (germline): SGHVS, FQNEAQ. The CDR3 runs to 16 residues. V lost 1 base and J lost 2; bases outside the gene matches: 3. The DNA for the CDR3 is TGTGCCAGCAGCTTAGGAACTAGCGGGGGGACCTACGAGCAGTACTTC. The encoded protein is CASSLGTSGGTYEQYF.

This clonotype has at least ten counts. This chain connects TRBV28 to TRBJ2-2; 10 bases line up with TRBD2. From germline, CDR1 is MDHEN and CDR2 SYDVKM. V lost 4 bases and J lost 10; bases outside the gene matches: 12. The CDR3 totals 16 residues. In nucleotides, the CDR3 is TGTGCCAGCAGTTCCCCCCTAGCGGGGGCCTTGGCGGAGCTGTTTTTT. Its translation is CASSSPLAGALAELFF.

The chain uses TRBV30 and TRBJ2-3; no reliable D call. Trimming cost V 3 bases and J 8 bases, with 9 bases left between them. CDR3 length: 11 residues. Germline assignment: CDR1 GTSNPN and CDR2 SVGIG (reference sequence). The CDR3 loop is CAWRDRITQYF. In nucleotides, the CDR3 is TGTGCCTGGAGGGACCGTATTACGCAGTATTTT. Full variable domain (missing parts from reference TRBV30 and TRBJ2-3): SQTIHQWPATLVQPVGSPLSLECTVEGTSNPNLYWYRQAAGRGLQLLFYSVGIGQISSEVPQNLSASRPQDRQFILSSKKLLLSDSGFYLCAWRDRITQYFGPGTRLTVL.

The sample holds many counts of this clonotype. The chain has TRBV20-1 and TRBJ2-5; D is perhaps TRBD2 (6 bases). CDR3 length equals 13 residues. Trimming left V 6 bases short and J 5 bases short, with 16 bases between. CDR1 and CDR2 (germline): DFQATT, SNEGSKA (reference sequence). CDR3 DNA sequence: TGCAGTGCGCCGGTGGGCGGGATGGAGACCCAGTACTTC. It encodes CSAPVGGMETQYF.

By share, this clonotype counts as medium-sized. V gene TRBV29-1 combines with J gene TRBJ2-3; the match to TRBD2 covers 15 bases. V was clipped by 7 bases and J by 2 bases; unmatched bases: 10. The CDR3 runs to 17 residues. Looked up from germline, CDR1 is SQVTM and CDR2 is ANQGSEA. CDR3 sequence reads: CSAEGLAGGRYTDTQYF. The DNA for the CDR3 is TGCAGCGCCGAAGGACTAGCGGGAGGGCGGTACACAGATACGCAGTATTTT.

This clonotype occurred many times. V usage is TRBV6-5 and J usage is TRBJ2-3; possibly TRBD2 for D (7 bases). V was pared by 10 bases and J by 0 bases, with 20 bases between. CDR1 and CDR2 from the germline V gene are MNHEY and SVGAGI. The CDR3 is made up of 16 amino acids. CDR3 nucleotide sequence: TGTGCCACCAAACCCTCGGGGGGCTCTAGCACAGATACGCAGTATTTT. Residues: CATKPSGGSSTDTQYF.

This clonotype was counted only a few times. The gene calls are TRBV5-1 and TRBJ2-2; D gene uncertain. CDR3 length equals 13 residues. Trimming removed 1 base from V and 2 bases from J, with 3 bases in between. The germline V gene encodes CDR1 SGHRS and CDR2 YFSETQ. Here the CDR3 DNA reads TGCGCCAGCAGCTTGACAAACACCGGGGAGCTGTTTTTT. It yields the protein CASSLTNTGELFF.